The entry that follows covers one TCR beta chain sequence. The record originates from a study of T-cell memory formation after mild COVID-19. The TCR alpha and TCR beta cDNA libraries, bearing sample barcodes and UMIs, were generated by 5'RACE using constant-segment primers. TCRdb recomputed calls from the 5' RACE reads with MiXCR, one row per CDR3 protein. The sample has 250,000 or so distinct CDR3 sequences; about 20% are singletons. The junction had 10 bases not matched to a gene; V was cut back by 7 bases and J by 7 bases. The germline V gene encodes CDR1 MNHEY and CDR2 SVGAGI. This CDR3 is 14 amino acids long.

The receptor's source is a man in his late teens or twenties who had mild COVID-19 (a few samples of this study predate the infection). Cell type and time point are not known. V and J are TRBV6-5 and TRBJ1-1; 9 nucleotides agree with TRBD1. The sample taken for sequencing was PBMCs or a T cell subset sorted from them (not recorded which). The CDR3 DNA reads TGTGCCAGCATCCCCCCGACAGGGGGTATTGAAGCTTTCTTT. Protein: CASIPPTGGIEAFF.